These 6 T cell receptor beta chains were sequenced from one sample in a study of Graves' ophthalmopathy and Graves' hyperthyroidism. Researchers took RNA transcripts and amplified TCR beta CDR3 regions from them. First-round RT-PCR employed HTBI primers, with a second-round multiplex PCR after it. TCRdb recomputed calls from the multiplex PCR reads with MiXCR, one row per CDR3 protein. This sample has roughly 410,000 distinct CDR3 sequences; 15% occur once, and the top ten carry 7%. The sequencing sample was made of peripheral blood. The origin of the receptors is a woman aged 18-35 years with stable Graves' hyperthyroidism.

The CDR3 DNA reads as TGTGCCAGCAGCCGGGGACAGGGCCGTGATGGCTACACCTTC. The encoded protein is CASSRGQGRDGYTF. The chain carries TRBV7-2 and TRBJ1-2; 9 bases fit TRBD1. CDR1 and CDR2 from the germline V gene are SGHTA and FQGNSA. V gave up 5 bases and J gave up 6 bases; unmatched junction bases: 7. The CDR3 loop spans 14 amino acids. Supplemented by reference TRBV7-2 and TRBJ1-2, the full variable domain reads GAGVSQSPSNKVTEKGKDVELRCDPISGHTALYWYRQSLGQGLEFLIYFQGNSAPDKSGLPSDRFSAERTGGSVSTLTIQRTQQEDSAVYLCASSRGQGRDGYTFGSGTRLTVV.

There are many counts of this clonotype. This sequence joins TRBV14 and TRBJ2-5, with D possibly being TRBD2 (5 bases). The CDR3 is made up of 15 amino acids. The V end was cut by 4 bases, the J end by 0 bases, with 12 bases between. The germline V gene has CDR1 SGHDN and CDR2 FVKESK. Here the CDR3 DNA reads TGTGCCAGCAGCCCTACTAGGACGTACCAAGAGACCCAGTACTTC. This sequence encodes CASSPTRTYQETQYF.

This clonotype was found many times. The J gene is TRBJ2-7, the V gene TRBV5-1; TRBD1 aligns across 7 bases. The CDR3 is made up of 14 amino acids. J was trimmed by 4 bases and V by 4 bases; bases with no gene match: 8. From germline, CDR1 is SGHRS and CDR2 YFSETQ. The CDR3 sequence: CASSPTGTAYEQYF. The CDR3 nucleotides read TGCGCCAGCAGCCCAACCGGGACAGCATACGAGCAGTACTTC.

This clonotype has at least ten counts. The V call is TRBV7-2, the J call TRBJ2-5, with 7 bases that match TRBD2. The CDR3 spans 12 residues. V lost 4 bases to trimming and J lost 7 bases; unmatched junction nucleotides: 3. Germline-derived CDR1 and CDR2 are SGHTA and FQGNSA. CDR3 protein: CASSSGRATQYF. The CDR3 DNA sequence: TGTGCCAGCAGCTCAGGGAGGGCGACCCAGTACTTC.

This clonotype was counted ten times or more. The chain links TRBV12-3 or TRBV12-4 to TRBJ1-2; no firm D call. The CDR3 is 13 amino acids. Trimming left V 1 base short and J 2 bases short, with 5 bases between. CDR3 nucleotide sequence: TGTGCCAGCAGTTTAGTAAGGAACTATGGCTACACCTTC. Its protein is CASSLVRNYGYTF.

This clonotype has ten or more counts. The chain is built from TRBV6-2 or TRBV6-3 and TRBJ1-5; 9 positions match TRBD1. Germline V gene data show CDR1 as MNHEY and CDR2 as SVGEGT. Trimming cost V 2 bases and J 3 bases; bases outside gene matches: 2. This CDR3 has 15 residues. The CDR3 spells CASSYRDRDNQPQHF. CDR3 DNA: TGTGCCAGCAGTTACCGGGACAGGGACAATCAGCCCCAGCATTTT.